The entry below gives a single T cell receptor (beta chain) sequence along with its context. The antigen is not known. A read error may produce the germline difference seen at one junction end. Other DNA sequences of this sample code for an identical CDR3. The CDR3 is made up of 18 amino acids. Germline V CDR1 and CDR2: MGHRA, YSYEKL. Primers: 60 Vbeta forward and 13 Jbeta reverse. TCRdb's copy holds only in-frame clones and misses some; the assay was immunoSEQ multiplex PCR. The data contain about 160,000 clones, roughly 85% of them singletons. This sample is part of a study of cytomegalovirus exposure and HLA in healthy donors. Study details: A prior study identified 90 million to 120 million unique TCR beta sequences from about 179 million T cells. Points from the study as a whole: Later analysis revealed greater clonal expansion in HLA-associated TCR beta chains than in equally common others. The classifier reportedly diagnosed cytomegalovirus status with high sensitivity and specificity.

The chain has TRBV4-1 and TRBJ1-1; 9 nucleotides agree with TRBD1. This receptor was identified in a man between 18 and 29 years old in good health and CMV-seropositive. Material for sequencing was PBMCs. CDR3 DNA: TGCGCCAGCAGCCAACCCAGAGGGGGACAGGGATCGAACACTGAAGCTTTCTTC. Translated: CASSQPRGGQGSNTEAFF.